The entry below gives a single T cell receptor (beta chain) sequence along with its context. This CDR3 contains 16 residues. V was clipped by 8 bases and J by 0 bases; unmatched bases: 9. CDR1 and CDR2 from the germline V gene are LNHDA and SQIVND (reference sequence). The record originates from a study of shared clonotypes between healthy human individuals. The donors were all Caucasian adults (living in Nashville, Tennessee). Per the study methods: Because ImmunoSEQ provided only junction sequences with no quality scores, the filtering differed. Libraries were prepared by immunoSEQ multiplex PCR; TCRdb keeps only in-frame clonotypes and omits some of them. V and J calls and clone size are as listed in that table; D and trimming were resolved from the DNA. The sample shows some 2.1 million clones, 95% of them seen only once.

Sequenced: naive CD4+ T cells sorted from blood. Indicated subset: CD45RA+ positively selected. The sequence derives from a man aged 18 to 29 in good health. The V and J genes are TRBV19 and TRBJ1-4, with TRBD1 identical over 7 bases. CDR3 in amino acids: CASSGQEVSTNEKLFF. Written as DNA, the CDR3 is TGTGCCAGTTCCGGACAGGAGGTGTCAACTAATGAAAAACTGTTTTTT.